This T cell receptor (beta chain) appears in the sequencing data of a study of blood T cells in healthy people across ages. PCR was performed a second time for 7 to 11 cycles using a sample-barcoded 5' primer and a J-beta primer mix. Each CDR3 protein gets one entry after TCRdb re-called the 5' RACE reads with MiXCR. The data hold fewer than 750,000 distinct CDR3 sequences, with over 40% observed a single time. The donors, aged about 6 to 90, were healthy Caucasians from Russia. Material: blood. This TCR was recovered from a woman at least 80 years old in good health.

The CDR3 coding sequence is TGCAGTGCTAGAACGGGGGCCTACAATGAGCAGTTCTTC. This encodes CSARTGAYNEQFF. This chain joins TRBV20-1 and TRBJ2-1; possibly TRBD2 for D (6 bases). Trimming cost V 2 bases and J 2 bases, with 7 bases left between them. Germline V CDR1 and CDR2: DFQATT, SNEGSKA (reference sequence). The CDR3 runs to 13 residues.